This TCR beta chain was sequenced during a study of T-cell memory formation after mild COVID-19. For the study at large: Largely, TCR clusters stayed within a single donor.

Via MiXCR, TCRdb re-called the 5' RACE reads, giving one row per CDR3 protein. Of some 150,000 distinct CDR3 sequences listed, around 27% are singletons. Trimming shortened V by 1 base and J by 7 bases, and 7 bases separated the two germline ends. This CDR3 is 12 amino acids long. Germline CDR1 SNHLY, CDR2 FYNNEI. This clonotype has more than one count but fewer than ten. What it binds is unknown. General study findings and limits: Contracting clones from day 15 to 85 showed balanced CD4/CD8; later expanders favored CD4+. Unconfirmed was the SARS-CoV-2 specificity of second-wave clones that peaked on day 37.

The chain joins TRBV2 to TRBJ1-1; a weak D match, TRBD1 (5 bases). The receptor comes from an adult woman who had mild COVID-19 (a few samples of this study predate the infection). Cell type and time point are not known. Sequences were obtained from PBMCs or a T cell subset sorted from them (not recorded which). CDR3 protein: CASSEETVEAFF. CDR3 bases: TGTGCCAGCAGTGAAGAGACAGTTGAAGCTTTCTTT.